This TCR beta chain originates from a study of CD8 T cells in ankylosing spondylitis (dated by TCRdb to about 2017). Looking at the study overall: The study profiled T cell receptor beta repertoires in healthy donors and ankylosing spondylitis patients to find disease-linked TCR variants. In total, the full study cohort was made up of 95 to 110 healthy donors and 25 to 30 ankylosing spondylitis patients. Peripheral blood was sampled, and synovial fluid was additionally collected from ankylosing spondylitis patients.

This sample was sequenced with an Illumina HiSeq 2500. Quantitative 5'-RACE with molecular barcodes was used to prepare TCR beta libraries. In the paper's pipeline: A new computational method based on a probabilistic model of VDJ rearrangement was used to identify disease-linked TCR variants. Through fastp at Q25 and MiXCR, TCRdb rebuilt clones from the public reads, retaining in-frame beta chains. Every entry covers one CDR3 protein and lists the most common genes and DNA from its rows. The V and J calls come from TCRdb's annotation, not from the publication. The sample includes some 150,000 distinct CDR3 sequences, with about 10% observed a single time. Clones ranked in the top ten supply 4.1% of the sample. The CDR3 sequence holds 16 residues, the cysteine and phenylalanine included. Of the read, only the CDR3 DNA is kept; its 48 bases are in frame from base 1. V is shortened by 5 bases, J by 6 bases, and the region joining them spans 22 bases.

This clonotype has ten or more counts. The antigen this receptor binds is unknown. The sample holds no much larger clone one base away, and base qualities are not on file. Summary of the overall study and its limitations: A CD8+ phenotype was shown by the disease-linked clones, which were found at relatively low frequencies in peripheral blood. Blood from ankylosing spondylitis patients appeared to be characterized by a TCR beta motif composed of roughly eight highly homologous amino acid variants. The disease-linked clones were reported to be significantly enriched in matched synovial fluid samples from ankylosing spondylitis patients. Some of the motif variants had been reported before in the synovial fluid and blood of reactive arthritis patients, a finding that suggests common disease-initiation mechanisms.

This sequence originates from a female donor with ankylosing spondylitis or in good health (not recorded which). Sequenced: blood, either unsorted or a sorted T cell fraction (not recorded which). The sequence joins TRBV12-3 or TRBV12-4 to TRBJ1-1; TRBD1 could be the D gene, as 6 bases match. Read as DNA, the sequence is TGTGCCAGCAGTCCAGCGGGCCGGGGGCACCGGGCTGAAGCTTTCTTT. This sequence encodes CASSPAGRGHRAEAFF.